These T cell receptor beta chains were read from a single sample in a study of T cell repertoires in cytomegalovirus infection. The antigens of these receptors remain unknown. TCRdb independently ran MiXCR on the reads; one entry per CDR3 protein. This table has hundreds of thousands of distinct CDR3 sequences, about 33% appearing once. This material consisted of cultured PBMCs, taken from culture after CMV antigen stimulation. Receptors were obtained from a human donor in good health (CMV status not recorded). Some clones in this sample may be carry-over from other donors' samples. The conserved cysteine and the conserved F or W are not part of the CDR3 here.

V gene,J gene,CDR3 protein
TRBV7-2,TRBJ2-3,ASSLGGTGQADTQY
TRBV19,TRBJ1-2,ASSIAGKKANYGYT
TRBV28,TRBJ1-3,ASLSSGTGNTIY
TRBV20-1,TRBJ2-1,SAALGGEVNEQF
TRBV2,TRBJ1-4,ASSEGQGYGKLF
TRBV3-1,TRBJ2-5,ASSQDRGLETQY
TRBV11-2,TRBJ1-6,ASSTSTPVYNSPLH
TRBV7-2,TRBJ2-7,ASSPLGRGSSYEQY
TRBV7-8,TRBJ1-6,ASSLAQGVGSPLH
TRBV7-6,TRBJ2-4,ASSPGPVAKNIQY
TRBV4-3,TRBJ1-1,ASTSFLPGHRKPEAF
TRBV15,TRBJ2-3,ATSRDRGTGEQY
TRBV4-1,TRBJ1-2,ASSQAGTYGYT
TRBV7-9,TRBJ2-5,ASSSYFREGETQY
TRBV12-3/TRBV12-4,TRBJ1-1,ASSFRYREAF
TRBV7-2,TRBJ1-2,ASSLVAVAGYGYT
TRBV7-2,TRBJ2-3,ASSLAPQVTITQY
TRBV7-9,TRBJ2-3,ASSLGVGVGYADTQY
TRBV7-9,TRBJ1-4,ASSQYNMEKLF
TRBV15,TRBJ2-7,ATSRDLQGAYEQY
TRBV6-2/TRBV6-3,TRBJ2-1,ASTVWSGNEQF
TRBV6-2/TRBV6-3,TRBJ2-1,ASSYLQYNEQF
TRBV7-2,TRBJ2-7,ASSNWDRGRDEQY
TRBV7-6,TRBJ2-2,ASSMRQVLHTGELF
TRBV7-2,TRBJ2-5,ASSGGGARETQY
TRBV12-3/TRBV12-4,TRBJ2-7,ASSALATYEQY
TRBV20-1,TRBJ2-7,SAGRTSYEQY
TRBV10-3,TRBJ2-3,AISKISGSSTDTQY
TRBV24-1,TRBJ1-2,ATSEVGDKGYGYT
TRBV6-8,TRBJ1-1,ASSYSAGHTEAF
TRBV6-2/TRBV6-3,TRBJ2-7,ASVKQGEQY
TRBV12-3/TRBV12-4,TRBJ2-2,ASTPPGVTGELF
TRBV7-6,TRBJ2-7,ASSLASGSGDEQY